The 19 T cell receptor beta chains in this list originate from one sample, sequenced in a study of blood T cell repertoires in COVID-19. Data came from immunoSEQ multiplex PCR; TCRdb stores just in-frame clones and leaves some out. The table records 300,000 to 500,000 clones, roughly 90% of them present only once. Sequencing was performed on PBMCs or T cells enriched from blood (not recorded which). Receptors were obtained from a woman in her thirties or forties with acute COVID-19.

J is TRBJ2-5 and V is TRBV5-1; weak D call: TRBD2 (6 bases). CDR1 is SGHRS and CDR2 is YFSETQ in the germline V gene. The CDR3 is 15 amino acids. V lost 6 bases and J 4 bases, leaving 19 bases between the germline ends. CDR3 sequence (DNA): TGCGCCAGCACCCAAGCGTCGGCGGGGTCAGAGACCCAGTACTTC. The encoded protein is CASTQASAGSETQYF.

V is TRBV18 and J is TRBJ1-3; 10 positions match TRBD1. In germline, CDR1 is KGHSH, CDR2 LQKENI. CDR3 length: 17 amino acids. Germline trimming cut 4 bases from V and 2 bases from J; bases unmatched to any gene: 8. The CDR3 DNA sequence: TGTGCCAGCTCACGAAATCCGGGACAGGGGACTGGAAACACCATATATTTT. The encoded protein is CASSRNPGQGTGNTIYF.

The sample holds one count of this clone. The V gene is TRBV10-2, the J gene TRBJ2-2; TRBD2 matches at 7 bases. CDR1 and CDR2 (germline): WSHSY, SAAADI. The trim removed 6 bases at V and 3 bases at J, leaving 4 bases unmatched. The CDR3 is 14 amino acids. The CDR3 nucleotides read TGCGCCAGCAGAGGTGCGGGAGACACCGGGGAGCTGTTTTTT. It yields the protein CASRGAGDTGELFF.

The chain combines TRBV5-1 with TRBJ1-1; maybe TRBD1 (5 bases). There are 16 residues in the CDR3. V shed 4 bases and J shed 3 bases, with 19 bases lying between them. CDR1 is SGHRS and CDR2 is YFSETQ in the germline V gene. The CDR3 region is CASSTIPTAEDTEAFF. CDR3 in DNA: TGCGCCAGCAGCACGATTCCGACAGCTGAGGACACTGAAGCTTTCTTT.

This chain connects TRBV5-1 to TRBJ1-6; 7 bases are a match to TRBD1. Unmatched junction bases numbered 7, after V lost 5 bases and J lost 8 bases. From germline, CDR1 is SGHRS and CDR2 YFSETQ. This CDR3 has 14 amino acids. CDR3 nucleotides: TGCGCCAGCAGTAGGGGGCCCGGGGATTCACCCCTCCACTTT. It specifies CASSRGPGDSPLHF.

The J gene is TRBJ1-5, the V gene TRBV24-1, with 7 bases fitting TRBD1. Germline V gene data show CDR1 as KGHDR and CDR2 as SFDVKD. Unmatched junction bases numbered 4, after V lost 2 bases and J lost 7 bases. This CDR3 region has 14 residues. As DNA, the CDR3 is TGTGCCACCAGTGATTCAGACAGGGAACAGCCCCAGCATTTT. This translates into CATSDSDREQPQHF.

The gene calls are TRBV18 and TRBJ1-1; D is uncertain. The CDR3 covers 14 residues. Trimming removed 2 bases at V and 8 bases at J, with 15 bases between. The germline V gene has CDR1 KGHSH and CDR2 LQKENI. CDR3 amino acids: CASSPGQRVPEAFF. CDR3 in DNA: TGTGCCAGCTCACCAGGTCAGAGGGTTCCGGAAGCTTTCTTT.

The gene calls are TRBV5-5 and TRBJ1-2, with D possibly TRBD1 on 5 matching bases. The length of the CDR3 is 17 residues. The V end was cut by 3 bases, the J end by 5 bases, with 23 bases between. CDR1 and CDR2 from the germline V gene are SGHKS and YYEKEE (reference sequence). The CDR3 protein is CASSSRDPGMGGYGYTF. DNA for the CDR3: TGTGCCAGCAGCTCAAGGGACCCCGGGATGGGGGGGTATGGCTACACCTTC.

The V and J genes are TRBV6-1 and TRBJ1-2, with 7 bases aligning to TRBD1. Germline CDR1 is MNHNS and CDR2 is SASEGT. The V gene end was trimmed by 2 bases and the J gene end by 4 bases; junction bases not matched to a gene: 4. The CDR3 is 14 residues long. The CDR3 sequence is CASSEKGGFYGYTF. DNA of the CDR3: TGTGCCAGCAGTGAAAAAGGGGGCTTCTATGGCTACACCTTC.

The rearrangement links TRBV18 to TRBJ2-1; 9 bases map to TRBD1. This CDR3 has 17 residues. CDR1 is KGHSH and CDR2 is LQKENI in the germline V gene. With 4 bases clipped from V and 5 bases from J, the junction kept 12 bases outside the gene matches. CDR3 loop: CASSQTVPGQGNNEQFF. The CDR3 DNA sequence: TGTGCCAGCTCACAGACTGTTCCGGGACAGGGAAACAATGAGCAGTTCTTC.

J is TRBJ1-1 and V is TRBV29-1; weak D call: TRBD1 (5 bases). V was shortened by 4 bases and J by 3 bases, with 12 bases between the two germline ends. CDR1 and CDR2 (germline): SQVTM, ANQGSEA. The CDR3 is 13 residues long. CDR3 residues: CSVVRGGDTEAFF. Written as DNA, the CDR3 is TGCAGCGTTGTGCGGGGAGGGGACACTGAAGCTTTCTTT.

This chain links TRBV5-1 with TRBJ2-3, with D possibly being TRBD2 (5 bases). Trimming cost V 3 bases and J 8 bases, with 19 bases left between them. The CDR3 sequence is 15 residues long. Germline V CDR1 and CDR2: SGHRS, YFSETQ. The CDR3 bases are TGCGCCAGCAGCTATAGCGACACGGGGTTCGGTACGCAGTATTTT. Translation gives CASSYSDTGFGTQYF. Full variable domain (missing parts from reference TRBV5-1 and TRBJ2-3): KAGVTQTPRYLIKTRGQQVTLSCSPISGHRSVSWYQQTPGQGLQFLFEYFSETQRNKGNFPGRFSGRQFSNSRSEMNVSTLELGDSALYLCASSYSDTGFGTQYFGPGTRLTVL.

This clone was observed a single time. This chain uses TRBV10-3 with TRBJ1-1; TRBD1 matches at 7 bases. The CDR3 contains 14 residues. CDR1 is ENHRY and CDR2 is SYGVKD in the germline V gene. After removal of 6 bases from V and 5 bases from J, the junction contained 9 bases not matched to a gene. As DNA, the CDR3 is TGTGCCATCAGATTGGGACAGTTAGAGACTGAAGCTTTCTTT. Protein product: CAIRLGQLETEAFF.

The CDR3 DNA sequence: TGCGCCAGCAGCCAACCGACAGCTATGAACACTGAAGCTTTCTTT. Its translation is CASSQPTAMNTEAFF. The chain recombines TRBV4-1 with TRBJ1-1; D may be TRBD1 (5 bases). The V gene lost 2 bases and the J gene lost 0 bases, with 10 bases spanning the gap. CDR1 is MGHRA, CDR2 YSYEKL, per germline. The CDR3 length is 15 residues.

This chain uses TRBV25-1 with TRBJ2-7, with unresolved D. The V gene lost 5 bases and the J gene lost 0 bases, with 11 bases spanning the gap. This CDR3 is 14 amino acids long. The germline CDR1 and CDR2 sequences are MGHDK and SYGVNS. The CDR3 DNA sequence: TGTGCCAGCAGTTCCGACTCGGGCTCCTACGAGCAGTACTTC. Translated: CASSSDSGSYEQYF.

This clone was recorded once. This rearrangement joins TRBV5-1 to TRBJ1-1; the D gene is possibly TRBD1 (5 bases). CDR3 length equals 16 residues. V gave up 0 bases and J gave up 3 bases, with 15 bases separating them. Germline lookup yields CDR1 SGHRS and CDR2 YFSETQ. The CDR3 protein is CASSLEGQGIDTEAFF. The CDR3 DNA is TGCGCCAGCAGCTTGGAGGGGCAGGGAATTGACACTGAAGCTTTCTTT.

The rearrangement uses TRBV3-1 (or the pseudogene TRBV3-2) and TRBJ1-1; TRBD1 aligns across 9 bases. The CDR3 sequence is 17 residues long. Germline CDR1 is LGHDT and CDR2 is YNNKEL (reference sequence). V gave up 0 bases and J gave up 7 bases; unmatched junction bases: 12. The CDR3 protein is CASSQEIGTGRIHEAFF. The CDR3 DNA is TGTGCCAGCAGCCAAGAAATTGGGACAGGGCGAATTCATGAAGCTTTCTTT.

The rearrangement joins TRBV18 to TRBJ1-1; D perhaps matches TRBD1 (5 bases). Trimming cost V 5 bases and J 5 bases, with 15 bases left between them. CDR1 and CDR2 from the germline V gene are KGHSH and LQKENI. This CDR3 is 14 amino acids long. The CDR3 DNA follows: TGTGCCAGCTCAGGTTCTCCCAGGGATACTGAAGCTTTCTTT. Encoded protein: CASSGSPRDTEAFF. Full variable domain (rest looked up from reference TRBV18 and TRBJ1-1): NAGVMQNPRHLVRRRGQEARLRCSPMKGHSHVYWYRQLPEEGLKFMVYLQKENIIDESGMPKERFSAEFPKEGPSILRIQQVVRGDSAAYFCASSGSPRDTEAFFGQGTRLTVV.

The genes are TRBV12-3 or TRBV12-4 and TRBJ1-1, with D unresolved. The CDR3 runs 13 residues. V was clipped by 5 bases and J by 1 base, with 8 bases between them. This CDR3 is CASSLSENTEAFF. The CDR3 region has the DNA TGTGCCAGCAGTCTCTCAGAGAACACTGAAGCTTTCTTT.